This TCR beta chain was found in a study of T cells after yellow fever vaccination. On the study more broadly: The authors prepared low-cell-number fractions using SMART-Seq v4 Ultra Low Input.

For TCR, cDNA came from 5'RACE template switching, which added a universal primer site and UMIs. In TCRdb, the 5' RACE reads were re-called with MiXCR into one record per CDR3 protein. The sample records a few hundred thousand distinct CDR3 sequences, approximately 4.3% being singletons. The germline V gene encodes CDR1 SGHKS and CDR2 YYEKEE (reference sequence). This CDR3 region has 17 residues. V dropped 1 base and J dropped 6; count of bases not matched to a gene: 12. The table lists this clonotype with many counts. Its antigen is unidentified. Study conclusions and caveats: On re-exposure, the response was weaker but peaked faster, at day 5 versus 15. Detected again after the booster were most primary-vaccination clones, at 95% to 98% CD4 and 88% CD8.

The sequence derives from a man aged 18 to 29 who received the YFV17D yellow fever vaccine. The specimen was PBMCs, collected 15 days after the yellow fever booster vaccination. The J gene is TRBJ1-2, the V gene TRBV5-5, with TRBD1 matching 10 bases. This CDR3 reads CASSLLVRRDRGHGYTF. The CDR3 DNA reads TGTGCCAGCAGCTTGTTGGTACGTCGGGACAGGGGTCATGGCTACACCTTC.